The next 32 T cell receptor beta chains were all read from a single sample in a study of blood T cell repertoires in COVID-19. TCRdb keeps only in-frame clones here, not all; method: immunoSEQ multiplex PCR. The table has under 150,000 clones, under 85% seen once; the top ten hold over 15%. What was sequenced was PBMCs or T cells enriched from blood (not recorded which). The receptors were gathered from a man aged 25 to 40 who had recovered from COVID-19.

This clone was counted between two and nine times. CDR3 nucleotide sequence: TGTGCCAGCAGTGAAGATATTGTTTCTGAGGGAGACACCGGGGAGCTGTTTTTT. Its translation is CASSEDIVSEGDTGELFF. This rearrangement joins TRBV2 to TRBJ2-2, with D possibly matching TRBD2 (5 bases). Per germline, CDR1 SNHLY and CDR2 FYNNEI. The CDR3 has 18 amino acids. The V gene lost 1 base and the J gene lost 3 bases, with 18 bases spanning the gap. Filled out from reference TRBV2 and TRBJ2-2, the complete variable domain reads EPEVTQTPSHQVTQMGQEVILRCVPISNHLYFYWYRQILGQKVEFLVSFYNNEISEKSEIFDDQFSVERPDGSNFTLKIRSTKLEDSAMYFCASSEDIVSEGDTGELFFGEGSRLTVL.

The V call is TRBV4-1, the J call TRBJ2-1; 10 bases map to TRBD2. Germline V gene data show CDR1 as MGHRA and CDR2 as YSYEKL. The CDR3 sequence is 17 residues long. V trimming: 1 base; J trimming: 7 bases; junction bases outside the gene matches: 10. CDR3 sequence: CASSQGMDSSGRNEQFF. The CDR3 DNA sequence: TGCGCCAGCAGCCAAGGGATGGACTCTAGCGGGAGAAATGAGCAGTTCTTC.

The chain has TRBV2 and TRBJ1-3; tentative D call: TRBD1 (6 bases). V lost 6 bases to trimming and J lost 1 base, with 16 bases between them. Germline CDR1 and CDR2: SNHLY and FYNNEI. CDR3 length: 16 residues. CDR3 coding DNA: TGTGCCAGCAGAGTCGAACAGGGAGTTTCTGGAAACACCATATATTTT. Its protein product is CASRVEQGVSGNTIYF.

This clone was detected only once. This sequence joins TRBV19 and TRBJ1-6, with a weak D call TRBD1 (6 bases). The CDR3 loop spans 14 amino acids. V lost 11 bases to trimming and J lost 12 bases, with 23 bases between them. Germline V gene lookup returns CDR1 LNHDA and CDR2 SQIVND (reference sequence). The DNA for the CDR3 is TGTGCCGTTAGCGGGGACAACCCGATTCAACCCCTCCACTTT. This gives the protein CAVSGDNPIQPLHF. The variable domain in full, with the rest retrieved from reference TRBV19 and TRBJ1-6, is DGGITQSPKYLFRKEGQNVTLSCEQNLNHDAMYWYRQDPGQGLRLIYYSQIVNDFQKGDIAEGYSVSREKKESFPLTVTSAQKNPTAFYLCAVSGDNPIQPLHFGNGTRLTVT.

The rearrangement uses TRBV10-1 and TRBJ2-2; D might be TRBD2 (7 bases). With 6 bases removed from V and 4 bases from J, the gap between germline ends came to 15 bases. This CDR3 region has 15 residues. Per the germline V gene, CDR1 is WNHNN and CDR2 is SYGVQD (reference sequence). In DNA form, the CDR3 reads TGCGCCAGCAGCGCGGCGGGGGCGGGCACCGGGGAGCTGTTTTTT. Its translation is CASSAAGAGTGELFF.

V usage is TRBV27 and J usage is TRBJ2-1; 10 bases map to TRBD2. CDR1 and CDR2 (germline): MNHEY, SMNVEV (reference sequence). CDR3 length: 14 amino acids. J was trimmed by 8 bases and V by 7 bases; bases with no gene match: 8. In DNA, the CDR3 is TGTGCCAGCAAACTAGCGGGAAAAAACTATGAGCAGTTCTTC. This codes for CASKLAGKNYEQFF.

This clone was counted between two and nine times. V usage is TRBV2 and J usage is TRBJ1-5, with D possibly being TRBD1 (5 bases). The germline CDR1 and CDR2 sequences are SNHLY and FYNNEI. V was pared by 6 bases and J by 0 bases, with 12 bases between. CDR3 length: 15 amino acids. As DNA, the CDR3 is TGTGCCAGCAGCCCGGACATAAATAGCAATCAGCCCCAGCATTTT. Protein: CASSPDINSNQPQHF.

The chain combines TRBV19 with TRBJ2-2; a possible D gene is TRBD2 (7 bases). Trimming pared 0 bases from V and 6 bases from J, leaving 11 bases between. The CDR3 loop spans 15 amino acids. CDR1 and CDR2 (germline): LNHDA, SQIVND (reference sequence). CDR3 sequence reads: CASSIDPGGAGELFF. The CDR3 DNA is TGTGCCAGTAGTATAGATCCGGGGGGCGCCGGGGAGCTGTTTTTT.

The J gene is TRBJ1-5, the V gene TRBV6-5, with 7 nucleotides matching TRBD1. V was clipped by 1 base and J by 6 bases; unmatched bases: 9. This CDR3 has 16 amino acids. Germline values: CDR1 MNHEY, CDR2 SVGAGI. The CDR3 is CASSYCCRQGRQPQHF. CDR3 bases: TGTGCCAGCAGTTACTGTTGTAGACAGGGCCGTCAGCCCCAGCATTTT.

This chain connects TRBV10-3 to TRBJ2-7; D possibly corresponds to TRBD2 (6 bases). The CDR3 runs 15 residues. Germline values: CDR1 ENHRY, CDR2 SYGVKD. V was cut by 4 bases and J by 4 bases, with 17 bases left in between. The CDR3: CAISAGTEEDYEQYV. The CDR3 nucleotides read TGTGCCATCAGTGCCGGGACTGAGGAAGATTACGAGCAGTACGTC.

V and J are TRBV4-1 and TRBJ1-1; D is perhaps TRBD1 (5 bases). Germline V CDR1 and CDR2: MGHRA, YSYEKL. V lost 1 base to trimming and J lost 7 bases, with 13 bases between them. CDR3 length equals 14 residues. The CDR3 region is CASSQGHPGGEAFF. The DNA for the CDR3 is TGCGCCAGCAGCCAAGGCCATCCGGGGGGTGAAGCTTTCTTT.

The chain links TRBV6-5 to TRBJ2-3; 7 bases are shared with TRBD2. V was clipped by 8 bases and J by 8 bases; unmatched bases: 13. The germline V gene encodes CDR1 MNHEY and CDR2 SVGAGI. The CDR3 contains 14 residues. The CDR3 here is CASEVERGVGTQYF. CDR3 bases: TGTGCCAGCGAGGTCGAGCGGGGTGTTGGTACGCAGTATTTT.

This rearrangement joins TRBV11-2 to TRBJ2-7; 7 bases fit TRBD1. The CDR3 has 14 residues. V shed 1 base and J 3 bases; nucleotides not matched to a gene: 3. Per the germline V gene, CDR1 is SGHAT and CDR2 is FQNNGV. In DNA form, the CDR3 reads TGTGCCAGCAGCTTAGGAGGGACAGTCTACGAGCAGTACTTC. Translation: CASSLGGTVYEQYF.

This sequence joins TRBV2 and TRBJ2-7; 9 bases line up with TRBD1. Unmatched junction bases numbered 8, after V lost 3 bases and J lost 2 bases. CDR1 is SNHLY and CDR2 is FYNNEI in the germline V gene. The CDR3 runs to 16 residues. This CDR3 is CASSDPRTGATYEQYF. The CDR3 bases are TGTGCCAGCAGTGACCCCCGGACAGGGGCGACCTACGAGCAGTACTTC.

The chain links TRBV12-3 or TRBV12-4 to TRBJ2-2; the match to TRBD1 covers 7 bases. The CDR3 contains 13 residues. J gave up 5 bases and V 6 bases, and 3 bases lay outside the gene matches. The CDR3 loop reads CASRTGVTGELFF. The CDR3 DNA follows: TGTGCCAGCAGAACAGGGGTTACCGGGGAGCTGTTTTTT.

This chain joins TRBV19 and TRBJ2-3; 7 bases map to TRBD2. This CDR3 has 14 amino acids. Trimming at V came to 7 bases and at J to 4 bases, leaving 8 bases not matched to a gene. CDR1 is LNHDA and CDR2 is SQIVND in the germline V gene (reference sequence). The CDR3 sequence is CASKGGRAADTQYF. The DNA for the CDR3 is TGTGCCAGTAAGGGAGGGAGAGCCGCAGATACGCAGTATTTT. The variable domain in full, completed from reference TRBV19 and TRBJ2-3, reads DGGITQSPKYLFRKEGQNVTLSCEQNLNHDAMYWYRQDPGQGLRLIYYSQIVNDFQKGDIAEGYSVSREKKESFPLTVTSAQKNPTAFYLCASKGGRAADTQYFGPGTRLTVL.

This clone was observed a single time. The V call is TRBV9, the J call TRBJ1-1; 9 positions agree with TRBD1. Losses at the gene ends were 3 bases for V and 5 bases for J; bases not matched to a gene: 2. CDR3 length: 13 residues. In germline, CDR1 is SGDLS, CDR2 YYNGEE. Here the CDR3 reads CASSADRGTEAFF. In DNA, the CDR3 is TGTGCCAGCAGCGCCGACAGGGGGACTGAAGCTTTCTTT.

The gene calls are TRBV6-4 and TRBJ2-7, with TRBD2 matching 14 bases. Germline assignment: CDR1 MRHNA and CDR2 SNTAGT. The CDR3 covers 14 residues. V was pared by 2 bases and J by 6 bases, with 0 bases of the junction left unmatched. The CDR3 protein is CASSDGTSGSEQYF. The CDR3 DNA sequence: TGTGCCAGCAGTGACGGGACTAGCGGGAGCGAGCAGTACTTC.

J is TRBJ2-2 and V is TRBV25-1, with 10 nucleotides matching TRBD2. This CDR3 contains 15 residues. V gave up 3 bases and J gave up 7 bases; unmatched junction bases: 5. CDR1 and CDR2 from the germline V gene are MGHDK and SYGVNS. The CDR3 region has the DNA TGTGCCAGCAGTGACACTAGCGGGATAGACGGGGAGCTGTTTTTT. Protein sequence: CASSDTSGIDGELFF.

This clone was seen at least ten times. The chain's CDR3 is CASTGTGITGELFF. As DNA, the CDR3 is TGTGCCAGCACCGGGACAGGGATCACCGGGGAGCTGTTTTTT. The chain combines TRBV7-9 with TRBJ2-2; 9 nucleotides agree with TRBD1. The CDR3 runs 14 residues. CDR1 and CDR2 (germline): SEHNR, FQNEAQ (reference sequence). The trim removed 7 bases at V and 4 bases at J, leaving 4 bases unmatched.

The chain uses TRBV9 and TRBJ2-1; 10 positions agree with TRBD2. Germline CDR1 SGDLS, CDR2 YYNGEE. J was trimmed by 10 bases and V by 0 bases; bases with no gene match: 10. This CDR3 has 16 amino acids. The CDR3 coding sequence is TGTGCCAGCAGCGTAGCTTTGGCTAGCGGGAGTGCGGAGCAGTTCTTC. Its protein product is CASSVALASGSAEQFF. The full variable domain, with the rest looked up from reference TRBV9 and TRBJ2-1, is DSGVTQTPKHLITATGQRVTLRCSPRSGDLSVYWYQQSLDQGLQFLIQYYNGEERAKGNILERFSAQQFPDLHSELNLSSLELGDSALYFCASSVALASGSAEQFFGPGTRLTVL.

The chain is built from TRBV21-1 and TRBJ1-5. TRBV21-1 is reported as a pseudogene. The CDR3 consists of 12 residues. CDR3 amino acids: CASSRGDQPQHF. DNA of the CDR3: TGTGCCAGCAGCAGGGGGGATCAGCCCCAGCATTTT.

CDR3 nucleotide sequence: TGTGCCAGCAGCCCGAGAGGGGGACTAGAGGGAACGAAATCCTACGAGCAGTACTTC. This gives the protein CASSPRGGLEGTKSYEQYF. The rearrangement uses TRBV7-9 and TRBJ2-7, with 8 bases aligning to TRBD2. V gave up 5 bases and J gave up 1 base; unmatched junction bases: 19. Germline V gene data show CDR1 as SEHNR and CDR2 as FQNEAQ (reference sequence). CDR3 size: 19 residues.

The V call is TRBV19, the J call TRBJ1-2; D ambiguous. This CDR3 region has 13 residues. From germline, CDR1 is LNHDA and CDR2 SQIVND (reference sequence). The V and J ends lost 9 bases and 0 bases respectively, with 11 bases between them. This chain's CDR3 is CASTGSPNYGYTF. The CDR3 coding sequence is TGTGCCAGCACGGGATCACCTAACTATGGCTACACCTTC. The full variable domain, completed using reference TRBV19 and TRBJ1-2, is DGGITQSPKYLFRKEGQNVTLSCEQNLNHDAMYWYRQDPGQGLRLIYYSQIVNDFQKGDIAEGYSVSREKKESFPLTVTSAQKNPTAFYLCASTGSPNYGYTFGSGTRLTVV.

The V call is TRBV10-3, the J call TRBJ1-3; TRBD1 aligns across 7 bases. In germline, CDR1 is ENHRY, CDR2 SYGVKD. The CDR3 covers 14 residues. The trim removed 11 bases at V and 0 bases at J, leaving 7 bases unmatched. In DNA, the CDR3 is TGTGCCGCGGGACAGACGAGCTCTGGAAACACCATATATTTT. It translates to CAAGQTSSGNTIYF.

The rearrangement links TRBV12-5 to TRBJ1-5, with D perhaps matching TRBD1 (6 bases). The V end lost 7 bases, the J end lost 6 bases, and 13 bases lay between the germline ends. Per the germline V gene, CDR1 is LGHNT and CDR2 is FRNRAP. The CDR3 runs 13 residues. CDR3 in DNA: TGTGCTAGTGCCCCCGGGGGGCCTCAGCCCCAGCATTTT. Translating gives CASAPGGPQPQHF.

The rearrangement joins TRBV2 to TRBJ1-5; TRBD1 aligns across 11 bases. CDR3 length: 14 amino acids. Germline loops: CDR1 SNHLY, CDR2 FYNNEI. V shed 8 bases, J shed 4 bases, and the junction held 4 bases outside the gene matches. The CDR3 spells CASSGQGANQPQHF. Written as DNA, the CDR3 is TGTGCCAGCTCAGGACAGGGGGCGAATCAGCCCCAGCATTTT.

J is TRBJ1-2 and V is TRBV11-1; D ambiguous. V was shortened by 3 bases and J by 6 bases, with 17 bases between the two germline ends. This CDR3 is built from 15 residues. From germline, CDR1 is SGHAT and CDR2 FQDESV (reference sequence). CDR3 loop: CASSLRPDESNGYTF. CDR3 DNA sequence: TGTGCCAGCAGCTTGCGGCCCGACGAGAGTAATGGCTACACCTTC.

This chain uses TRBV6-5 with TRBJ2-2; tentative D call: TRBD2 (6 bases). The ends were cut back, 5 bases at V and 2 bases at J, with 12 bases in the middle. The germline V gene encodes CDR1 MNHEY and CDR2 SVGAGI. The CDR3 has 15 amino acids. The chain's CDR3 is CASSRAGTNTGELFF. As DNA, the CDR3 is TGTGCCAGCAGTCGAGCGGGCACAAACACCGGGGAGCTGTTTTTT.

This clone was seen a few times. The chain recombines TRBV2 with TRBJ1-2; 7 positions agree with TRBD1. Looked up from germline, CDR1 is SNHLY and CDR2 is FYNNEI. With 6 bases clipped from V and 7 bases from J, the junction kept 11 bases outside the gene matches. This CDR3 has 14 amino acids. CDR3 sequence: CASRDRTGDSGYTF. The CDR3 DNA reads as TGTGCCAGCAGAGACCGAACAGGGGATTCTGGCTACACCTTC.

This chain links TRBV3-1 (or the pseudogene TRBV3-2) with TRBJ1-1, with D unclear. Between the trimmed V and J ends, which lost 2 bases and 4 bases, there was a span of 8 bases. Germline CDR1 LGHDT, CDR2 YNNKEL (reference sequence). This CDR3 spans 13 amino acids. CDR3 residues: CASSQRHTTEAFF. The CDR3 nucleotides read TGTGCCAGCAGCCAAAGACATACCACTGAAGCTTTCTTT.

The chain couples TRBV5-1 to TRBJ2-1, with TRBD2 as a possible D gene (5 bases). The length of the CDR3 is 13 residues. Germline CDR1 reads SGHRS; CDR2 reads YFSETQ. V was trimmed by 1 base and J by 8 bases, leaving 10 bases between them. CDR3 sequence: CASSLPSLDEQFF. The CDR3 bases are TGCGCCAGCAGCTTGCCTAGCCTCGATGAGCAGTTCTTC. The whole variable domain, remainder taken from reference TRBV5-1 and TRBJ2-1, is KAGVTQTPRYLIKTRGQQVTLSCSPISGHRSVSWYQQTPGQGLQFLFEYFSETQRNKGNFPGRFSGRQFSNSRSEMNVSTLELGDSALYLCASSLPSLDEQFFGPGTRLTVL.